This T cell receptor (beta chain) came from a study of breast tumors, draining lymph nodes, adjacent tissues. The study's findings and limits: Data only fit, rather than demonstrated, lymph node origin of most tumor T cells. Data fit most tumor T cells coming from lymph node, expanding in tumor.

This clonotype has a count of ten or more. The antigen is unknown. TCRdb processed the multiplex PCR reads anew with MiXCR; each CDR3 protein has one entry. The table records roughly 20,000 distinct CDR3 sequences, around 41% of them present only once. V shed 3 bases and J 4 bases; nucleotides not matched to a gene: 7. The germline V gene has CDR1 LNHDA and CDR2 SQIVND (reference sequence). The CDR3 has 15 residues. Material for sequencing was breast tumor tissue. The origin of this receptor is a female donor with breast cancer. Some clones in this sample may be carry-over from other donors' samples. The chain has TRBV19 and TRBJ2-7; 9 bases fit TRBD2. The CDR3 is CASSIQAGGHYEQYF. The CDR3 DNA sequence: TGTGCCAGTAGTATTCAAGCGGGGGGTCATTACGAGCAGTACTTC.